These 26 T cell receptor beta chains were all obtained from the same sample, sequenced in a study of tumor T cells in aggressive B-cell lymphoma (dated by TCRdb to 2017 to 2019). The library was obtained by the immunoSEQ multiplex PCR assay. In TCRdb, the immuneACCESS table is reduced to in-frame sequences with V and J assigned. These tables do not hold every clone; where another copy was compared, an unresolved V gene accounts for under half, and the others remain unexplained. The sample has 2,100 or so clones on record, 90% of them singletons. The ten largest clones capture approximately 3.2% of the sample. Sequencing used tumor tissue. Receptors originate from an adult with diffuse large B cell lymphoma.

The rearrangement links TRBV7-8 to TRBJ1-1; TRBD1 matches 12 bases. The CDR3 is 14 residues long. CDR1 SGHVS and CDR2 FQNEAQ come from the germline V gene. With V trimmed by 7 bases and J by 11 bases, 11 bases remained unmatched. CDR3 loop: CASTSGQGAPQAFF. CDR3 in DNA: TGTGCCAGCACCTCGGGACAGGGGGCTCCTCAGGCTTTCTTT.

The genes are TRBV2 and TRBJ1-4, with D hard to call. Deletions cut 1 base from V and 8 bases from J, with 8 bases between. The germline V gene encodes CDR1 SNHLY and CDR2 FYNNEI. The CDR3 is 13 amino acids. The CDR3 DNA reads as TGTGCCAGCAGTGAAGTCCGGTGGGAAAAACTGTTTTTT. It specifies CASSEVRWEKLFF.

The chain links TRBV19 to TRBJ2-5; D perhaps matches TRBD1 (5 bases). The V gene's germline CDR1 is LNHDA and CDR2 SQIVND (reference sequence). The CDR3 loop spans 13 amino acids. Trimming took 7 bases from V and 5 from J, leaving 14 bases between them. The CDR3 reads CASKRQFGETQYF. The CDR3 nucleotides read TGTGCCAGTAAGCGACAGTTTGGGGAGACCCAGTACTTC.

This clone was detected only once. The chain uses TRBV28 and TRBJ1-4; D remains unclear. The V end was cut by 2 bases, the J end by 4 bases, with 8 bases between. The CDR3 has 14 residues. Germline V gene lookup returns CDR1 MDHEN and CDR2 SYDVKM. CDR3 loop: CASSLGGRNEKLFF. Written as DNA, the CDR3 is TGTGCCAGCAGTTTAGGCGGGCGTAATGAAAAACTGTTTTTT.

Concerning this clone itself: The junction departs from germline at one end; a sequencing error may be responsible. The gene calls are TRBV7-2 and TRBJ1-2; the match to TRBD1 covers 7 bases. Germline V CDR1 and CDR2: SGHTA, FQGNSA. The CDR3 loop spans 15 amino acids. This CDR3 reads CASSFYSGTDYDYTF. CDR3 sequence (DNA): TGTGCCAGCAGCTTCTATTCCGGGACAGACTATGACTACACCTTC.

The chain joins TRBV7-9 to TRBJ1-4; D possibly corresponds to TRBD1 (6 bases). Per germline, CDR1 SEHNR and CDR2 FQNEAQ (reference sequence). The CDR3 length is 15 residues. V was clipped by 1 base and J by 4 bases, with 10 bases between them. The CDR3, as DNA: TGTGCCAGCAGCTTAGGGACAGTGAGTAATGAAAAACTGTTTTTT. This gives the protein CASSLGTVSNEKLFF.

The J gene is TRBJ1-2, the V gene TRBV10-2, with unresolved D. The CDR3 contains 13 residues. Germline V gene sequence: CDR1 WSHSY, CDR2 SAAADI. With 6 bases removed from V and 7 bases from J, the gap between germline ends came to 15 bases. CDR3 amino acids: CASSPFRGGGYTF. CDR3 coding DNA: TGCGCCAGCAGCCCGTTCCGAGGCGGTGGCTACACCTTC.

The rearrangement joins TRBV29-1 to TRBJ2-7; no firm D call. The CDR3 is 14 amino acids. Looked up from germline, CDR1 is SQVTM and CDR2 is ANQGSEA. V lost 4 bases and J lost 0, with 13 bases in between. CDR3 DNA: TGCAGCGTTGTAACAGTGGTGAGCTCCTACGAGCAGTACTTC. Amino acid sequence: CSVVTVVSSYEQYF.

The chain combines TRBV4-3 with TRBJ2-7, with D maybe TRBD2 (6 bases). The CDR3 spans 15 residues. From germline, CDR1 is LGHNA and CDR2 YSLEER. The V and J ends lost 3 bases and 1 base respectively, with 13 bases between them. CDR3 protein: CASSQTEAGSYEQYF. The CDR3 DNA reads TGCGCCAGCAGCCAGACAGAGGCGGGATCCTACGAGCAGTACTTC.

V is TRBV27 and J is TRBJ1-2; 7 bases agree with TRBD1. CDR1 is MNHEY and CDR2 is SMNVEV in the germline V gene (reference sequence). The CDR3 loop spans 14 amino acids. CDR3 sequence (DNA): TGTGCTAGCTCTAAACAGGGGAGTAGCTATGGCTACACCTTC. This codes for CASSKQGSSYGYTF.

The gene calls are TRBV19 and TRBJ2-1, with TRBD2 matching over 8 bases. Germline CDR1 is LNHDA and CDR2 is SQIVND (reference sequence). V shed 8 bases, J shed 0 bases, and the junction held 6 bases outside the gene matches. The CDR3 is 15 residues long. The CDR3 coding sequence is TGTGCCAGTGGAGCGGGAGAAGCCTCCTACAATGAGCAGTTCTTC. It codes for CASGAGEASYNEQFF.

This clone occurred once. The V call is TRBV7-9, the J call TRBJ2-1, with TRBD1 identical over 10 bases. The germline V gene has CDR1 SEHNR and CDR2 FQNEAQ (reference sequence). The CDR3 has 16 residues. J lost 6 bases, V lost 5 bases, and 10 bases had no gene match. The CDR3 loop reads CASSPEWGQGLNEQFF. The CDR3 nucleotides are TGTGCCAGCAGCCCTGAGTGGGGACAGGGGCTCAATGAGCAGTTCTTC. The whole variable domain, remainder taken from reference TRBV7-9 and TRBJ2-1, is DTGVSQNPRHKITKRGQNVTFRCDPISEHNRLYWYRQTLGQGPEFLTYFQNEAQLEKSRLLSDRFSAERPKGSFSTLEIQRTEQGDSAMYLCASSPEWGQGLNEQFFGPGTRLTVL.

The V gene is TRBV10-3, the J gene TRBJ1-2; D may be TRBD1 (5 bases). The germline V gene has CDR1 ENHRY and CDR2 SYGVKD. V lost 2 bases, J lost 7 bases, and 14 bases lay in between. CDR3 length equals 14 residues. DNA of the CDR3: TGTGCCATCAGTGAGGCGCAGGGCGTAGGTGGCTACACCTTC. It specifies CAISEAQGVGGYTF.

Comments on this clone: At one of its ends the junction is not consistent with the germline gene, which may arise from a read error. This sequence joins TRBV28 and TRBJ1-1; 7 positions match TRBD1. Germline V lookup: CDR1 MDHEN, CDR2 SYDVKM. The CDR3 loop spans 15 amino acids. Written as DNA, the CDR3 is TGTACCAGCAGTTTTTACGAGGGGGCAGTCACTGAAGCTTTCTTT. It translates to CTSSFYEGAVTEAFF.

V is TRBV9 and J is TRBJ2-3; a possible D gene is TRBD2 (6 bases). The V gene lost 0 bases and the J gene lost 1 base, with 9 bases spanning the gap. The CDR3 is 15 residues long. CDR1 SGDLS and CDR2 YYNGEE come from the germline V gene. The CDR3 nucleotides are TGTGCCAGCAGCGTAGAAGGCGGGGGCACAGATACGCAGTATTTT. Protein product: CASSVEGGGTDTQYF.

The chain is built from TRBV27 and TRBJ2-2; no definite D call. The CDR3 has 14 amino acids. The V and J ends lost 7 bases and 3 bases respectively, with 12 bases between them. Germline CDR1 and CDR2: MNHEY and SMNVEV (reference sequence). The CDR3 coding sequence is TGTGCCAGCAAAAACTATGCGGACACCGGGGAGCTGTTTTTT. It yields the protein CASKNYADTGELFF.

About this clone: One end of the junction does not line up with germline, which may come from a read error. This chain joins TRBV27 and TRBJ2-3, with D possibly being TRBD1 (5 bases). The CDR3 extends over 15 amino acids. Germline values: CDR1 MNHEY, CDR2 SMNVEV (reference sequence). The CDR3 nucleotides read TGTGCCAGCACTTTAGCAGGGATCGCCAGAGATACGCAGTATTTT. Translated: CASTLAGIARDTQYF.

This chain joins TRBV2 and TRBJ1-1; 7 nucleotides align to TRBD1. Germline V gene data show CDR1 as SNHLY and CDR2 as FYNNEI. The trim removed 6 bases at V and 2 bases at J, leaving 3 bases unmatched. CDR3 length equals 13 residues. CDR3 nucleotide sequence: TGTGCCAGCAGAGACAGGGAAAACACTGAAGCTTTCTTT. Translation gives CASRDRENTEAFF.

This chain's CDR3 is CASSSGRGLAATGANVLTF. The CDR3 DNA is TGTGCCAGCAGCTCGGGGAGGGGACTAGCGGCTACTGGGGCCAACGTCCTGACTTTC. The chain recombines TRBV7-9 with TRBJ2-6, with 11 nucleotides matching TRBD2. The CDR3 totals 19 residues. CDR1 SEHNR and CDR2 FQNEAQ come from the germline V gene (reference sequence). Unmatched junction bases numbered 10, after V lost 4 bases and J lost 2 bases. The whole variable domain, filled in from reference TRBV7-9 and TRBJ2-6, reads DTGVSQNPRHKITKRGQNVTFRCDPISEHNRLYWYRQTLGQGPEFLTYFQNEAQLEKSRLLSDRFSAERPKGSFSTLEIQRTEQGDSAMYLCASSSGRGLAATGANVLTFGAGSRLTVL.

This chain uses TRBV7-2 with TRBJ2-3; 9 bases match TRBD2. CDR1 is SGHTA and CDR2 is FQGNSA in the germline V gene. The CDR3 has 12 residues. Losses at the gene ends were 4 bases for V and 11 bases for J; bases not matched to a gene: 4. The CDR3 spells CASSSAGGEQYF. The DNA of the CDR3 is TGTGCCAGCAGCTCCGCGGGAGGGGAGCAGTATTTT.

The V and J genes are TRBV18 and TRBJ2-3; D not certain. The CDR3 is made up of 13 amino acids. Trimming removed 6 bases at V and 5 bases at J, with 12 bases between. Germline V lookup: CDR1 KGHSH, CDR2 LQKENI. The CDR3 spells CASSPNSLDTQYF. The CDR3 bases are TGTGCCAGCTCCCCGAACTCGTTAGATACGCAGTATTTT.

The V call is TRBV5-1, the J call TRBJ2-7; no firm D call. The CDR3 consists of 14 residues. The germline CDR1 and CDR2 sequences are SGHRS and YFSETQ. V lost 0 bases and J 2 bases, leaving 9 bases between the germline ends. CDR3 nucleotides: TGCGCCAGCAGCTTGGCCAGGTCCCCCTACGAGCAGTACTTC. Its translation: CASSLARSPYEQYF.

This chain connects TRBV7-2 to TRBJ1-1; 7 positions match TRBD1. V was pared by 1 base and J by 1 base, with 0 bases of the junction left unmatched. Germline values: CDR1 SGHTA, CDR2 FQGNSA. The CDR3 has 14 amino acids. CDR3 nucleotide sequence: TGTGCCAGCAGCTTAGGGACAGGGAACACTGAAGCTTTCTTT. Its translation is CASSLGTGNTEAFF. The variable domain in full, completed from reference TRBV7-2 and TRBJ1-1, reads GAGVSQSPSNKVTEKGKDVELRCDPISGHTALYWYRQSLGQGLEFLIYFQGNSAPDKSGLPSDRFSAERTGGSVSTLTIQRTQQEDSAVYLCASSLGTGNTEAFFGQGTRLTVV.

The CDR3 spells CASSQGTDLSGYTF. DNA of the CDR3: TGCGCCAGCAGCCAAGGGACAGATCTTTCTGGCTACACCTTC. The gene calls are TRBV4-3 and TRBJ1-2; D is perhaps TRBD1 (6 bases). CDR3 length equals 14 residues. CDR1 is LGHNA and CDR2 is YSLEER in the germline V gene. The ends were cut back, 1 base at V and 7 bases at J, with 13 bases in the middle.

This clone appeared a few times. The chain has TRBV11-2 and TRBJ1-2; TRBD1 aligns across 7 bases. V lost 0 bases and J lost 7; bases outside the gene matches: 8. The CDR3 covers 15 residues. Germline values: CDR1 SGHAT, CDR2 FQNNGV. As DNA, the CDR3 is TGTGCCAGCAGCTTAGATCGGTTAGGGGGCGCTGGCTACACCTTC. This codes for CASSLDRLGGAGYTF.

In DNA, the CDR3 is TGCAGTGCTAGAGTCTCTAATGAGCAGTTCTTC. This gives the protein CSARVSNEQFF. This rearrangement joins TRBV20-1 to TRBJ2-1, with unresolved D. The CDR3 has 11 amino acids. Germline V gene lookup returns CDR1 DFQATT and CDR2 SNEGSKA (reference sequence). V lost 1 base to trimming and J lost 7 bases, with 5 bases between them.